This T cell receptor beta chain was observed in a study of cytomegalovirus exposure and HLA in healthy donors. Study conclusions and caveats: According to an earlier analysis, most TCR beta V segments yielded productive rearrangements about 87% or about 30% of the time. On later analysis, the bulk of CMV-associated TCR beta chains appeared to be HLA-restricted. The study designated 150 or so TCR beta chains cytomegalovirus-associated. In a later analysis, several top co-occurrence clusters appeared linked to parvovirus B19, influenza, CMV and Epstein-Barr virus.

About this clone: Antigen specificity is unknown.

It was with 60 Vbeta and 13 Jbeta primers that the PCR ran. This table comes from immunoSEQ multiplex PCR, and its TCRdb copy is limited to in-frame clones, with some not included. The sample holds roughly 280,000 clones, around 66% seen once. The germline CDR1 and CDR2 sequences are MNHEY and SMNVEV (reference sequence). Trimming took 5 bases from V and 5 from J; bases not matched to a gene: 12. This CDR3 comprises 16 residues. The sample was PBMCs. This TCR came from a female donor in good health and CMV-seronegative. The rearrangement joins TRBV27 to TRBJ2-5, with TRBD1 identical over 9 bases. CDR3 nucleotide sequence: TGTGCCAGCAGTCCACTCGGACAGGGGATTGGGGAGACCCAGTACTTC. This gives the protein CASSPLGQGIGETQYF.